This TCR beta chain was captured by sequencing in a study of molecular identifiers for immune sequencing clone quantification. The study's findings and limits: Barcode collisions between identical TCR molecules could shrink estimates of highly expanded clone sizes. Spiked-in Jurkat TCR RNA corresponding to one cell was reported as detectable against about 1 million naive cells. Clones exceeding 20 RNA copies carried over 99% of effector molecules but under 1% of naive-cell molecules.

Unmatched junction bases numbered 12, after V lost 4 bases and J lost 4 bases. The CDR3 length is 18 residues. Germline CDR1 and CDR2: LGHNA and YSLEER. Each CDR3 protein is one row after TCRdb ran MiXCR on the PCR reads. The profile shows roughly 71,000 distinct CDR3 sequences, approximately 17% of them singletons. Naive CD8 T cells were picked out by sorting for CD8+CD4-CCR7+CD45RA+. Remarks on this clonotype: As yet, its antigen is unknown.

V gene TRBV4-3 combines with J gene TRBJ2-3, with 12 bases identical to TRBD2. The sequenced sample consisted of naive CD8+ T cells from blood, with Jurkat cell RNA spiked in. The subset denotes: FACS-sorted CD8+CD4-CCR7+CD45RA+ naive T cells. The receptor was derived from a human donor in good health. Some libraries in this study had Jurkat cell RNA spiked in. CDR3 bases: TGCGCCAGCAGCCTAGGCCCTAGCGGGAGGGTTGTCGCAGATACGCAGTATTTT. It is translated as CASSLGPSGRVVADTQYF.